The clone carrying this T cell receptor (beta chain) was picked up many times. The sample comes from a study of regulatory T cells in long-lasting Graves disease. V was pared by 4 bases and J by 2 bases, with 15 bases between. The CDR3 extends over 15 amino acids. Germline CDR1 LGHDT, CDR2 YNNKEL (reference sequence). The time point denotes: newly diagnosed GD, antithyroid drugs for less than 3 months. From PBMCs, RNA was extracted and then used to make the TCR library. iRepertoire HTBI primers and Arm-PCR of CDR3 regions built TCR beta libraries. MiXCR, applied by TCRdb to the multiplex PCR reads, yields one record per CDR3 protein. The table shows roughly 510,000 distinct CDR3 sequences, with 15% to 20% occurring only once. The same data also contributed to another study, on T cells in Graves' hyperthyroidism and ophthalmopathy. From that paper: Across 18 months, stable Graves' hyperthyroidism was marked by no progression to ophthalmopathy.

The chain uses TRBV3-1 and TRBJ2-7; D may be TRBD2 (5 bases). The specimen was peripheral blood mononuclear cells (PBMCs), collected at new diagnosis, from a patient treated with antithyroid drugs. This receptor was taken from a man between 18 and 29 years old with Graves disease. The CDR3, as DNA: TGTGCCAGCAGCCTCCCGGGAACCTCCACCTACGAGCAGTACTTC. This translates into CASSLPGTSTYEQYF.